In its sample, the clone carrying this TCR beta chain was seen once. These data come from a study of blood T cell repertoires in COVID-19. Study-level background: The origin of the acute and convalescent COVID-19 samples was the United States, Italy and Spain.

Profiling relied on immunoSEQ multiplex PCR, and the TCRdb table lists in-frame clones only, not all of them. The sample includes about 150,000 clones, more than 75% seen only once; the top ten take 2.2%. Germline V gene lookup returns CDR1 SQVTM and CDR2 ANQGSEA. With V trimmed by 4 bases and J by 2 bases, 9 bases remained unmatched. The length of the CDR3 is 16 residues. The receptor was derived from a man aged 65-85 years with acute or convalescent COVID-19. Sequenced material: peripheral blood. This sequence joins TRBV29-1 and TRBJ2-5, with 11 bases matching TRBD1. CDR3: CSVGGTGGLTQETQYF. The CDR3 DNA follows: TGCAGCGTTGGTGGGACAGGGGGGTTAACTCAAGAGACCCAGTACTTC.